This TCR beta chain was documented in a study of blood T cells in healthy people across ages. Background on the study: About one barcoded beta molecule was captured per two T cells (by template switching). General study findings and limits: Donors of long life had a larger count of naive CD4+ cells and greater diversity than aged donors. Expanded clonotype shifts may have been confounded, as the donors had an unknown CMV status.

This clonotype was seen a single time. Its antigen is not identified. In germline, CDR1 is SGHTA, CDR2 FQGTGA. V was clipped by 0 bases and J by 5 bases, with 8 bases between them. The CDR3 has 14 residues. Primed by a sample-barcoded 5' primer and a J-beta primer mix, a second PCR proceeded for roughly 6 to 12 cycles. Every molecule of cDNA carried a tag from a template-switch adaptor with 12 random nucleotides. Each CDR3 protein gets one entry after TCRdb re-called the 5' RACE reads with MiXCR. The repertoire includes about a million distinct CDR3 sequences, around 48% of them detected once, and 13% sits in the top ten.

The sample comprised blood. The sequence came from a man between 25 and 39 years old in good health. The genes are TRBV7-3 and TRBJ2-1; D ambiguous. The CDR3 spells CASSLTSEDNEQFF. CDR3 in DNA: TGTGCCAGCAGCTTAACGTCCGAGGACAATGAGCAGTTCTTC.